This T cell receptor (beta chain) derives from a study of T cell responses to AZD1222 COVID-19 vaccine. Trimming took 8 bases from V and 3 from J; bases not matched to a gene: 12. The germline V gene has CDR1 SGDLS and CDR2 YYNGEE. This CDR3 comprises 15 residues. Libraries were prepared by immunoSEQ multiplex PCR; TCRdb keeps only in-frame clonotypes and omits some of them. The table lists about 130,000 clones, about nine tenths of them singletons. Findings and caveats of the study: When two AZD1222 doses had been given, Spike-specific TCR breadth and depth rose. Only after the peak T cell response were repertoires sampled. Just six AZD1222 recipients were seropositive at baseline. In a largely white British group with more females than males, clonal diversity was possibly underestimated.

Details on this clone: Antigen specificity is unknown.

This receptor was identified in an adult in good health. The chain combines TRBV9 with TRBJ2-3; 7 bases align to TRBD2. This specimen was peripheral blood, taken on day 0 of AZD1222 vaccination. As DNA, the CDR3 is TGTGCCAGTTCGTGGGGCGGGAGTCGTACAGATACGCAGTATTTT. Encoded protein: CASSWGGSRTDTQYF.